The 2 T cell receptor beta chains listed next were all sequenced from one sample in a study of CD8 T cells in ankylosing spondylitis. Study-wide points: Typical of ankylosing spondylitis blood, it appeared, was a TCR beta motif of under 10 highly homologous variants.

No antigen has been assigned to these receptors. TCRdb re-analysed the 5' RACE reads in MiXCR, keeping a single row per CDR3 protein. The data hold just under 550,000 distinct CDR3 sequences, with roughly 13% observed a single time. The specimen was blood, either unsorted or a sorted T cell fraction (not recorded which). These receptors were collected from a male donor with ankylosing spondylitis.

This clonotype was detected only a few times. The chain recombines TRBV10-3 with TRBJ1-1; D unclear. The CDR3 has 13 amino acids. From germline, CDR1 is ENHRY and CDR2 SYGVKD. V shed 0 bases and J shed 1 base, with 3 bases lying between them. The CDR3 DNA follows: TGTGCCATCAGTGAGTCGGAGAACACTGAAGCTTTCTTT. Protein product: CAISESENTEAFF.

This clonotype occurred once. The genes are TRBV7-9 and TRBJ2-3; no reliable D call. This CDR3 is 15 amino acids long. CDR1 and CDR2 (germline): SEHNR, FQNEAQ (reference sequence). The V and J ends lost 5 bases and 0 bases respectively, with 12 bases between them. The CDR3 here is CASSPKAVSTDTQYF. CDR3 DNA sequence: TGTGCCAGCAGCCCTAAGGCAGTTAGCACAGATACGCAGTATTTT.